This is a list of T cell receptor beta chains from one sample in a study of Graves' ophthalmopathy and Graves' hyperthyroidism. One entry per CDR3 protein results from TCRdb running MiXCR on the multiplex PCR reads. The sample yields about 170,000 distinct CDR3 sequences, 30% to 45% seen once. Source material: peripheral blood. The receptors originated from a woman aged 40 to 50 with Graves' ophthalmopathy. The CDR3 runs from the conserved cysteine through the conserved F or W. The order of the fields is V gene, clone size, D gene, J gene, CDR3 protein, CDR3 DNA. D genes are given only for firm matches. Size values are once, few and many counts, or a class for expanded clones, and some rows have none.

V gene: TRBV28
clone size: many
D gene: TRBD2
J gene: TRBJ2-5
CDR3 protein: CASSLPGLERETQYF
CDR3 DNA: TGTGCCAGCAGTTTACCGGGACTAGAGAGAGAGACCCAGTACTTC

V gene: TRBV27
clone size: many
D gene: .
J gene: TRBJ2-4
CDR3 protein: CASSFSGQVYF
CDR3 DNA: TGTGCCAGCAGTTTCTCGGGCCAGGTGTACTTC

V gene: TRBV5-5
clone size: many
D gene: TRBD1
J gene: TRBJ1-1
CDR3 protein: CASSGWDRYTEAFF
CDR3 DNA: TGTGCCAGCAGCGGCTGGGACAGATACACTGAAGCTTTCTTT

V gene: TRBV20-1
clone size: .
D gene: .
J gene: TRBJ1-3
CDR3 protein: CSARPYDGNTIYF
CDR3 DNA: TGCAGTGCTAGGCCCTATGATGGAAACACCATATATTTT

V gene: TRBV9
clone size: many
D gene: TRBD1
J gene: TRBJ1-5
CDR3 protein: CASSGSGQLNQPQHF
CDR3 DNA: TGTGCCAGCAGCGGTTCGGGACAGCTCAATCAGCCCCAGCATTTT

V gene: TRBV27
clone size: many
D gene: .
J gene: TRBJ2-7
CDR3 protein: CASSTGRYEQYF
CDR3 DNA: TGTGCCAGCAGTACGGGACGATACGAGCAGTACTTC

V gene: TRBV5-1
clone size: many
D gene: .
J gene: TRBJ1-5
CDR3 protein: CASSPGRDRNQPQHF
CDR3 DNA: TGCGCCAGCAGCCCCGGACGGGACCGCAATCAGCCCCAGCATTTT

V gene: TRBV11-2
clone size: many
D gene: .
J gene: TRBJ2-7
CDR3 protein: CASSLTREQYF
CDR3 DNA: TGTGCCAGCAGCTTGACTCGCGAGCAGTACTTC

V gene: TRBV20-1
clone size: .
D gene: TRBD2
J gene: TRBJ2-7
CDR3 protein: CSARDFTSGSYEQYF
CDR3 DNA: TGCAGTGCTAGAGATTTCACTAGCGGGAGCTACGAGCAGTACTTC

V gene: TRBV18
clone size: many
D gene: .
J gene: TRBJ1-1
CDR3 protein: CASSQGHANTEAFF
CDR3 DNA: TGTGCCAGCTCACAGGGACACGCGAACACTGAAGCTTTCTTT

V gene: TRBV5-5
clone size: once
D gene: TRBD1
J gene: TRBJ2-5
CDR3 protein: CASIPARDSPQETQYF
CDR3 DNA: TGTGCCAGCATCCCGGCAAGGGACAGCCCTCAAGAGACCCAGTACTTC

V gene: TRBV6-5
clone size: many
D gene: TRBD1
J gene: TRBJ1-1
CDR3 protein: CASSPGTGADTEAFF
CDR3 DNA: TGTGCCAGCAGTCCGGGGACAGGGGCAGACACTGAAGCTTTCTTT

V gene: TRBV20-1
clone size: many
D gene: TRBD1
J gene: TRBJ2-7
CDR3 protein: CSAPRQGMNYEQYF
CDR3 DNA: TGCAGTGCACCTAGACAGGGGATGAACTACGAGCAGTACTTC

V gene: TRBV12-3/TRBV12-4
clone size: .
D gene: TRBD1
J gene: TRBJ2-5
CDR3 protein: CASSFQTGVETQYF
CDR3 DNA: TGTGCCAGCAGTTTCCAGACAGGGGTAGAGACCCAGTACTTC

V gene: TRBV20-1
clone size: many
D gene: TRBD1
J gene: TRBJ1-1
CDR3 protein: CSAVERTGANTEAFF
CDR3 DNA: TGCAGTGCGGTTGAAAGGACAGGCGCAAACACTGAAGCTTTCTTT

V gene: TRBV19
clone size: many
D gene: .
J gene: TRBJ1-1
CDR3 protein: CARIDMNTEAFF
CDR3 DNA: TGTGCCAGGATTGACATGAACACTGAAGCTTTCTTT

V gene: TRBV6-1
clone size: .
D gene: .
J gene: TRBJ2-5
CDR3 protein: CASAESWGVQETQYF
CDR3 DNA: TGTGCCAGCGCAGAATCGTGGGGTGTCCAAGAGACCCAGTACTTC

V gene: TRBV19
clone size: many
D gene: TRBD1
J gene: TRBJ2-7
CDR3 protein: CASSPPDRPDYEQYF
CDR3 DNA: TGTGCCAGTAGTCCACCGGACAGGCCTGACTACGAGCAGTACTTC

V gene: TRBV28
clone size: few
D gene: .
J gene: TRBJ2-6
CDR3 protein: CASSFGISYSGANVLTF
CDR3 DNA: TGTGCCAGCAGTTTTGGGATTTCCTACTCTGGGGCCAACGTCCTGACTTTC

V gene: TRBV6-2/TRBV6-3
clone size: few
D gene: .
J gene: TRBJ1-1
CDR3 protein: CASRKPSGYTEAFF
CDR3 DNA: TGTGCCAGCAGAAAACCGTCAGGGTACACTGAAGCTTTCTTT

V gene: TRBV12-5
clone size: .
D gene: .
J gene: TRBJ2-5
CDR3 protein: CASGVGETQYF
CDR3 DNA: TGTGCTAGTGGCGTCGGGGAGACCCAGTACTTC

V gene: TRBV7-2
clone size: many
D gene: .
J gene: TRBJ2-5
CDR3 protein: CASSLERAQETQYF
CDR3 DNA: TGTGCCAGCAGCTTAGAACGGGCCCAAGAGACCCAGTACTTC

V gene: TRBV30
clone size: many
D gene: .
J gene: TRBJ2-2
CDR3 protein: CAWKIWVSGELFF
CDR3 DNA: TGTGCCTGGAAAATTTGGGTGTCCGGGGAGCTGTTTTTT

V gene: TRBV6-2/TRBV6-3
clone size: .
D gene: .
J gene: TRBJ1-1
CDR3 protein: CASSTDRLLPAFF
CDR3 DNA: TGTGCCAGCAGTACCGACAGGTTACTACCAGCTTTCTTT

V gene: TRBV7-6
clone size: many
D gene: .
J gene: TRBJ2-7
CDR3 protein: CASSSYYGEQYF
CDR3 DNA: TGTGCCAGCAGCTCCTACTATGGCGAGCAGTACTTC

V gene: TRBV7-8
clone size: .
D gene: TRBD1
J gene: TRBJ1-2
CDR3 protein: CASSPRDRGQYGYTF
CDR3 DNA: TGTGCCAGCAGCCCGCGGGACAGGGGGCAATATGGCTACACCTTC

V gene: TRBV7-8
clone size: many
D gene: .
J gene: TRBJ1-1
CDR3 protein: CASLKQTQGTEAFF
CDR3 DNA: TGTGCCAGTTTGAAGCAGACTCAGGGGACTGAAGCTTTCTTT

V gene: TRBV12-3/TRBV12-4
clone size: few
D gene: .
J gene: TRBJ2-7
CDR3 protein: CASARFYEQYF
CDR3 DNA: TGTGCCAGCGCGAGATTCTACGAGCAGTACTTC

V gene: TRBV27
clone size: many
D gene: .
J gene: TRBJ2-7
CDR3 protein: CASSEQGPTYEQYF
CDR3 DNA: TGTGCCAGCAGTGAACAGGGCCCCACCTACGAGCAGTACTTC

V gene: TRBV9
clone size: many
D gene: .
J gene: TRBJ2-5
CDR3 protein: CASSKQGGGPETQYF
CDR3 DNA: TGTGCCAGCAGCAAACAAGGTGGGGGTCCAGAGACCCAGTACTTC

V gene: TRBV4-2
clone size: many
D gene: .
J gene: TRBJ2-7
CDR3 protein: CASSRGHLSYEQYF
CDR3 DNA: TGTGCCAGCAGCCGTGGACACTTATCCTACGAGCAGTACTTC

V gene: TRBV6-1
clone size: .
D gene: TRBD1
J gene: TRBJ2-7
CDR3 protein: CASTGTGLGPYEQYF
CDR3 DNA: TGTGCCAGCACGGGGACAGGGCTGGGCCCCTACGAGCAGTACTTC

V gene: TRBV11-2
clone size: .
D gene: TRBD2
J gene: TRBJ2-7
CDR3 protein: CASSLTRTSWGPHEQYF
CDR3 DNA: TGTGCCAGCAGCTTAACAAGGACTAGCTGGGGGCCCCACGAGCAGTACTTC

V gene: TRBV7-2
clone size: .
D gene: .
J gene: TRBJ2-7
CDR3 protein: CASSLAIGHYEQYF
CDR3 DNA: TGTGCCAGCAGCTTAGCTATCGGCCACTACGAGCAGTACTTC

V gene: TRBV6-2/TRBV6-3
clone size: .
D gene: .
J gene: TRBJ2-7
CDR3 protein: CASSSQAIEQYF
CDR3 DNA: TGTGCCAGCAGCTCACAGGCTATCGAGCAGTACTTC

V gene: TRBV7-2
clone size: many
D gene: .
J gene: TRBJ1-2
CDR3 protein: CASSPSPVAYGYTF
CDR3 DNA: TGTGCCAGCAGCCCCTCTCCAGTAGCCTATGGCTACACCTTC

V gene: TRBV30
clone size: many
D gene: TRBD2
J gene: TRBJ2-7
CDR3 protein: CAWAGTSGTYEQYF
CDR3 DNA: TGTGCCTGGGCCGGGACTAGCGGGACCTACGAGCAGTACTTC

V gene: TRBV27
clone size: many
D gene: .
J gene: TRBJ1-3
CDR3 protein: CASSPRGPSMDTIYF
CDR3 DNA: TGTGCCAGCAGCCCCAGAGGACCGTCTATGGACACCATATATTTT

V gene: TRBV5-1
clone size: .
D gene: TRBD1
J gene: TRBJ2-7
CDR3 protein: CASSLSGTAYYEQYF
CDR3 DNA: TGCGCCAGCAGCTTGTCGGGGACAGCGTACTACGAGCAGTACTTC

V gene: TRBV28
clone size: many
D gene: .
J gene: TRBJ2-5
CDR3 protein: CASENSGETQYF
CDR3 DNA: TGTGCCAGCGAGAACTCCGGGGAGACCCAGTACTTC

V gene: TRBV7-3
clone size: many
D gene: .
J gene: TRBJ2-2
CDR3 protein: CASSPQTGELFF
CDR3 DNA: TGTGCCAGCAGCCCCCAGACCGGGGAGCTGTTTTTT

V gene: TRBV7-2
clone size: many
D gene: .
J gene: TRBJ1-1
CDR3 protein: CASSLENRRKAFF
CDR3 DNA: TGTGCCAGCAGCTTAGAGAACAGGAGAAAAGCTTTCTTT

V gene: TRBV6-4
clone size: many
D gene: .
J gene: TRBJ2-7
CDR3 protein: CASSKLSLQLPSSYEQYF
CDR3 DNA: TGTGCCAGCAGTAAACTCAGTCTACAGTTGCCGAGCTCCTACGAGCAGTACTTC

V gene: TRBV5-1
clone size: many
D gene: .
J gene: TRBJ2-5
CDR3 protein: CASSLLTSFETQYF
CDR3 DNA: TGCGCCAGCAGCTTGCTAACTAGTTTCGAGACCCAGTACTTC

V gene: TRBV6-1
clone size: once
D gene: .
J gene: TRBJ1-2
CDR3 protein: CASSLGDFWSGYTF
CDR3 DNA: TGTGCCAGCAGCCTGGGGGACTTTTGGAGCGGCTACACCTTC

V gene: TRBV27
clone size: many
D gene: TRBD1
J gene: TRBJ2-5
CDR3 protein: CASSGTGWETQYF
CDR3 DNA: TGTGCCAGCAGTGGGACAGGGTGGGAGACCCAGTACTTC

V gene: TRBV11-2
clone size: .
D gene: .
J gene: TRBJ1-1
CDR3 protein: CASSLRSGGNTEAFF
CDR3 DNA: TGTGCCAGCAGCTTACGTAGTGGGGGAAACACTGAAGCTTTCTTT

V gene: TRBV6-5
clone size: many
D gene: .
J gene: TRBJ2-6
CDR3 protein: CASSYQRGGANVLTF
CDR3 DNA: TGTGCCAGCAGTTACCAAAGGGGTGGGGCCAACGTCCTGACTTTC

V gene: TRBV12-3/TRBV12-4
clone size: .
D gene: .
J gene: TRBJ1-5
CDR3 protein: CASSMGGQPQHF
CDR3 DNA: TGTGCCAGCAGTATGGGCGGGCAGCCCCAGCATTTT

V gene: TRBV19
clone size: many
D gene: .
J gene: TRBJ1-2
CDR3 protein: CASSDGATRFGYTF
CDR3 DNA: TGTGCCAGTAGTGACGGGGCGACCCGGTTTGGCTACACCTTC